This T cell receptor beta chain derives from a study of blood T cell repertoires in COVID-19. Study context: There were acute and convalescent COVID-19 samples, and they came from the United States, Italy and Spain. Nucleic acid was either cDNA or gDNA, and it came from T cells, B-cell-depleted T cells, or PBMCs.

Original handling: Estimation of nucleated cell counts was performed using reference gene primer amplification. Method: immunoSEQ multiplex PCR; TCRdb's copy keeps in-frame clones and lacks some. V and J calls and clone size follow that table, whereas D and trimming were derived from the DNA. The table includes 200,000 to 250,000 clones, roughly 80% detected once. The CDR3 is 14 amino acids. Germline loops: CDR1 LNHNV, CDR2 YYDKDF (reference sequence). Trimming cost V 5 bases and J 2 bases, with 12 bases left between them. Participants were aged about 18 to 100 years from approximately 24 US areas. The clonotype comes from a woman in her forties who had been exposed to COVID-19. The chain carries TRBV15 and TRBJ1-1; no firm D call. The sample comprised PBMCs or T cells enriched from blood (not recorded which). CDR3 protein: CATSYREGNTEAFF. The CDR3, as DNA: TGTGCCACCAGCTATAGGGAGGGTAACACTGAAGCTTTCTTT. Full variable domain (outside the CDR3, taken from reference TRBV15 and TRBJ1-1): DAMVIQNPRYQVTQFGKPVTLSCSQTLNHNVMYWYQQKSSQAPKLLFHYYDKDFNNEADTPDNFQSRRPNTSFCFLDIRSPGLGDTAMYLCATSYREGNTEAFFGQGTRLTVV.